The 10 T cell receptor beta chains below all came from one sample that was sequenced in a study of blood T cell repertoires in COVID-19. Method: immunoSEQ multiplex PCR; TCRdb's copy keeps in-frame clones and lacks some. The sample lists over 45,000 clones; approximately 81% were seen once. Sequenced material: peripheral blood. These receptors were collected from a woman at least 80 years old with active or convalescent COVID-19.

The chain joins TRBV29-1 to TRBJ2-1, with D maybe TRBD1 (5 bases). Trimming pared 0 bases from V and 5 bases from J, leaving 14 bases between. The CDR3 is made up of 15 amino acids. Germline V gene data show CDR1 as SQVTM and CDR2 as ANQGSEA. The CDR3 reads CSVEDQAGRDNEQFF. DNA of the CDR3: TGCAGCGTTGAAGATCAAGCAGGGCGTGACAATGAGCAGTTCTTC.

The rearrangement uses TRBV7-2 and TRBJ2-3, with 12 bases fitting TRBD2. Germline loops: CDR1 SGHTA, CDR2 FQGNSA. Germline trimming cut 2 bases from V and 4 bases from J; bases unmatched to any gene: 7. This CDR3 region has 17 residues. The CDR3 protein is CASSLSASGGGSDTQYF. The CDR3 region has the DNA TGTGCCAGCAGCTTATCGGCTAGCGGGGGGGGGTCAGATACGCAGTATTTT.

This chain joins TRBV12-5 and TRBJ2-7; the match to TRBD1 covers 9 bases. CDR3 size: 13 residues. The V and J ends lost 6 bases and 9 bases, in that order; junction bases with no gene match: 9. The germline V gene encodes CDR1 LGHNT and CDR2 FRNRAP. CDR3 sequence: CASGQGQGTLQYF. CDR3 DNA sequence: TGTGCTAGTGGCCAGGGACAGGGTACGTTGCAGTACTTC.

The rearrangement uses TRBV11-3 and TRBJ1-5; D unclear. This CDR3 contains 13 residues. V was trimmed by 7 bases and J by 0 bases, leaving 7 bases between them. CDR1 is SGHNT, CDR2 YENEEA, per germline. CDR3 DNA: TGTGCCAGCAAGGAGGGTAGCAATCAGCCCCAGCATTTT. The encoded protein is CASKEGSNQPQHF.

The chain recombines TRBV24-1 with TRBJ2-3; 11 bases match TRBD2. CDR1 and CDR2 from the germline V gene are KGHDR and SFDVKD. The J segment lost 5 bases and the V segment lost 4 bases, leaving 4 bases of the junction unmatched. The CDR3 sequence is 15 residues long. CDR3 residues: CATSDPTSGVDTQYF. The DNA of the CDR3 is TGTGCCACCAGTGACCCGACTAGCGGGGTAGATACGCAGTATTTT.

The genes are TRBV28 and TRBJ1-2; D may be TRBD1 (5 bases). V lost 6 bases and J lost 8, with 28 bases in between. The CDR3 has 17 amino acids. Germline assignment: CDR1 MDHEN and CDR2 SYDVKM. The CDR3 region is CASSPGGERAGYKGYTF. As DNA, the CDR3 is TGTGCCAGCAGCCCGGGGGGGGAGAGGGCAGGGTACAAAGGCTACACCTTC.

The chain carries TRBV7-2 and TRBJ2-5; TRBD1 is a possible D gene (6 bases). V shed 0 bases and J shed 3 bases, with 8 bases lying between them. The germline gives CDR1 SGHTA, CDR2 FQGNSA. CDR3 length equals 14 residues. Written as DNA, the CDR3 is TGTGCCAGCAGCTTAGCTGGGGGCGAAGAGACCCAGTACTTC. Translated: CASSLAGGEETQYF.

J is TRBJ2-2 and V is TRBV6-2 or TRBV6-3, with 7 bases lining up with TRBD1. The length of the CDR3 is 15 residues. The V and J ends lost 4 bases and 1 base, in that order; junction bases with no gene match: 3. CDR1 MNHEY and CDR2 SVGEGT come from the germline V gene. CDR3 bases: TGTGCCAGCAGTTGGAACAGGGGGAACACCGGGGAGCTGTTTTTT. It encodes CASSWNRGNTGELFF.

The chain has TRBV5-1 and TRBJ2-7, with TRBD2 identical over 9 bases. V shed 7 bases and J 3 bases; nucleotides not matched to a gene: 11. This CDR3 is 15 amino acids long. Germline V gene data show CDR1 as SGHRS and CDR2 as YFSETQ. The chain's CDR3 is CASRSERGAIYEQYF. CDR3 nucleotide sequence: TGCGCCAGCCGCTCCGAGCGGGGGGCCATCTACGAGCAGTACTTC.

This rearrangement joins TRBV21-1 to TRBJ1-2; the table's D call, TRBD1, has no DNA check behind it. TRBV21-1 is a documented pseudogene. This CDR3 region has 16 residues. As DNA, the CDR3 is TGTGCCAGCAGCAAAATAAACAGGGGGAAGAACTATGGCTACACCTTC. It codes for CASSKINRGKNYGYTF.